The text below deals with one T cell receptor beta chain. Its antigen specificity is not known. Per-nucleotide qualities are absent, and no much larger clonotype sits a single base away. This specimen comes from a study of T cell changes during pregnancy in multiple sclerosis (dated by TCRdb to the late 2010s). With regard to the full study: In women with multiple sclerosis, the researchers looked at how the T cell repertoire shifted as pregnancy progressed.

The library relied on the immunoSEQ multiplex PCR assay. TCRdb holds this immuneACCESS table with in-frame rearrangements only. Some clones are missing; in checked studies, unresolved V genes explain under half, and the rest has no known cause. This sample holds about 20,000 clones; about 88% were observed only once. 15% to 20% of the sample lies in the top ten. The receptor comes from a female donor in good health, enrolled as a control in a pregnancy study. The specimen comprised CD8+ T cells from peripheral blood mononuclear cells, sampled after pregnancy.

The DNA sequence is TGTGCCAGCAGTCCGGACAGACAATTCACCTACGAGCAGTACTTC. Its protein is CASSPDRQFTYEQYF. In this chain, TRBV27 is recombined with TRBJ2-7; TRBD1 could be the D gene, as 6 bases match. As encoded in the germline V gene (reference sequence), CDR1 is MNHEY while CDR2 is SMNVEV. From the cysteine up to the phenylalanine, the CDR3 has a length of 15 residues. Of all the DNA, just the CDR3 is kept, 45 bases in frame from base 1. V lost 5 bases and J lost 2 bases; the stretch between them is 16 bases long.